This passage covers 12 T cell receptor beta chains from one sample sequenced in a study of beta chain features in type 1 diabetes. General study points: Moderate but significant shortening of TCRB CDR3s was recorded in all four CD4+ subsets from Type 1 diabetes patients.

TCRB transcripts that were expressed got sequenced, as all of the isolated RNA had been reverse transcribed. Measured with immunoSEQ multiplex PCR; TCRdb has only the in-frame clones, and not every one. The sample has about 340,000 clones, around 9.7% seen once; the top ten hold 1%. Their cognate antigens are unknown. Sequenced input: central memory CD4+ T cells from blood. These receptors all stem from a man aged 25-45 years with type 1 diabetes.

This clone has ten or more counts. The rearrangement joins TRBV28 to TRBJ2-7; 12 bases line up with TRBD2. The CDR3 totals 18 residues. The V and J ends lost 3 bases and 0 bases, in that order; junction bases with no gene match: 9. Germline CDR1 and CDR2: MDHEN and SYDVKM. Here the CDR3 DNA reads TGTGCCAGCAGTTTCCCTAACGGACTAGCGGGGACCTCCTACGAGCAGTACTTC. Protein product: CASSFPNGLAGTSYEQYF.

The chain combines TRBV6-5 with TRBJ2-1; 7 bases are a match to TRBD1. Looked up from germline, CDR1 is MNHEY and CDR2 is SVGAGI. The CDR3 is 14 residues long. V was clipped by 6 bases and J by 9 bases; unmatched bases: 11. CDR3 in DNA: TGTGCCAGCAGCAACAGACAGGGAGATTCTGAGCAGTTCTTC. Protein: CASSNRQGDSEQFF.

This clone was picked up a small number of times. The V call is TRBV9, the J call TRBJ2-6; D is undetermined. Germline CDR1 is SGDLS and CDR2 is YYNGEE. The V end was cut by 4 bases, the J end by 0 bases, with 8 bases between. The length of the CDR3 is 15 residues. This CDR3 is CASSNAGSGANVLTF. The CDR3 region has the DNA TGTGCCAGCAGCAACGCCGGCTCTGGGGCCAACGTCCTGACTTTC.

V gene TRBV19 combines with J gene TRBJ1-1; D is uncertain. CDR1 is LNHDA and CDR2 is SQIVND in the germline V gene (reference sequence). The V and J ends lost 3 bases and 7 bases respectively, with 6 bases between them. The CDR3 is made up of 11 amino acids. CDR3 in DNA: TGTGCCAGTAGTATCCCTTATGAAGCTTTCTTT. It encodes CASSIPYEAFF.

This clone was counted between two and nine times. The DNA for the CDR3 is TGTGCCAGCAGCTTGGTTTCCGATGAGCAGTTCTTC. It is translated as CASSLVSDEQFF. The chain has TRBV5-4 and TRBJ2-1; no clear D gene. The V gene's germline CDR1 is SGHNT and CDR2 YYREEE (reference sequence). V gave up 0 bases and J gave up 8 bases, with 6 bases separating them. The CDR3 length is 12 residues.

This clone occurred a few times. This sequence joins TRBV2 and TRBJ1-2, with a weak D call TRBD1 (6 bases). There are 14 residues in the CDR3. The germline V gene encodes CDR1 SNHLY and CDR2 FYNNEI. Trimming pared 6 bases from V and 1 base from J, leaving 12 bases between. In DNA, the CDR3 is TGTGCCAGCAGGGTTAACAGGGTTAACTATGGCTACACCTTC. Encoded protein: CASRVNRVNYGYTF.

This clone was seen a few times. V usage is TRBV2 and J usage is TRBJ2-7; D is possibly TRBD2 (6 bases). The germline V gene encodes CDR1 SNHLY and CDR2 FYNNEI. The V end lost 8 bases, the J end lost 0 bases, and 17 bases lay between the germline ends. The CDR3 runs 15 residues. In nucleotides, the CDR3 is TGTGCCAGCGATGGAGGGCAGATATTCTCCTACGAGCAGTACTTC. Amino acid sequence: CASDGGQIFSYEQYF.

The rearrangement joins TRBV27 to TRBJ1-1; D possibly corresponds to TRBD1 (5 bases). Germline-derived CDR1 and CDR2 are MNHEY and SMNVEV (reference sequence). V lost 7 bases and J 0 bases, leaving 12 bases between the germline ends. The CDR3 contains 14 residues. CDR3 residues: CASKDMGLNTEAFF. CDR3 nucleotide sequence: TGTGCCAGCAAGGATATGGGGCTGAACACTGAAGCTTTCTTT.

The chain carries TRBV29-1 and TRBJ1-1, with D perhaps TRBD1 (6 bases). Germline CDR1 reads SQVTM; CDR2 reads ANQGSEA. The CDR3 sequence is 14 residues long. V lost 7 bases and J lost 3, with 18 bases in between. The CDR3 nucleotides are TGCAGCGCAGATAGGGCGGCAGGGGACACTGAAGCTTTCTTT. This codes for CSADRAAGDTEAFF.

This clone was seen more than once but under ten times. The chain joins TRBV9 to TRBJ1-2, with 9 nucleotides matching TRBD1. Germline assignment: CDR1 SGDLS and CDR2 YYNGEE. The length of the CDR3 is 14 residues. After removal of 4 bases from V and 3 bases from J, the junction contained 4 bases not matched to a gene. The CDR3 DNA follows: TGTGCCAGCAGCTCCCGGACAGGGGACTATGGCTACACCTTC. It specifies CASSSRTGDYGYTF.

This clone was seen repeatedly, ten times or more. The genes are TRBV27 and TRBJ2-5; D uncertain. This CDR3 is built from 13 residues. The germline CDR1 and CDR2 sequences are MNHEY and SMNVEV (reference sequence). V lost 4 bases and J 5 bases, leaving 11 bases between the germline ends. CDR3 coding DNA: TGTGCCAGCAGTTCCCGACCGCGTGAGACCCAGTACTTC. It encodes CASSSRPRETQYF.

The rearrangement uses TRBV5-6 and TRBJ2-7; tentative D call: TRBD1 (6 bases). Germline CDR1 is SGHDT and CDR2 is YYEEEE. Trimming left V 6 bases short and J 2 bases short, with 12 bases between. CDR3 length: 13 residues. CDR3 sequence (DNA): TGTGCCAGCATGAGGACAGAAGCCTACGAGCAGTACTTC. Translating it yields CASMRTEAYEQYF.